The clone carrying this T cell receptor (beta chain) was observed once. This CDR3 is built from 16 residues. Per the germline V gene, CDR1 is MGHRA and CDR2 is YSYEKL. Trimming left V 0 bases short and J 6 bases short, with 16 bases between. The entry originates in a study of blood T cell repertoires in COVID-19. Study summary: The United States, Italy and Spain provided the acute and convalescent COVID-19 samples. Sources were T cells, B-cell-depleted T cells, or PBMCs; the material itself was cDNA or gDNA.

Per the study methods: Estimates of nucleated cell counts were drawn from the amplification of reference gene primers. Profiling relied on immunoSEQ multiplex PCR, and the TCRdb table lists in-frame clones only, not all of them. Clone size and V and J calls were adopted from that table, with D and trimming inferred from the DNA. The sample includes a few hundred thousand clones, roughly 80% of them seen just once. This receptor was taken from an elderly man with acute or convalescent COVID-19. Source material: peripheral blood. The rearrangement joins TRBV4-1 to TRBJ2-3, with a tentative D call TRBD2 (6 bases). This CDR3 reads CASSQDPGLGSDTQYF. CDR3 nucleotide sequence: TGCGCCAGCAGCCAAGATCCGGGACTTGGGTCGGATACGCAGTATTTT.